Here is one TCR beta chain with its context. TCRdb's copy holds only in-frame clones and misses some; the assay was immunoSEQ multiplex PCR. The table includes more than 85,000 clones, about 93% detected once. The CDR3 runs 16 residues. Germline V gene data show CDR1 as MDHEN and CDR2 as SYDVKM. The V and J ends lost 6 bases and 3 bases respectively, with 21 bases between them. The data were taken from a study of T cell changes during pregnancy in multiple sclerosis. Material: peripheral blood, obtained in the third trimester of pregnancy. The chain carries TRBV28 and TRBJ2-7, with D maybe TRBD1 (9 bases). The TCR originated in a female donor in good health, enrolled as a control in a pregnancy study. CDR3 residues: CASSFLSGTGNYEQYF. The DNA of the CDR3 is TGTGCCAGCAGCTTCCTTAGCGGGACAGGGAACTACGAGCAGTACTTC.